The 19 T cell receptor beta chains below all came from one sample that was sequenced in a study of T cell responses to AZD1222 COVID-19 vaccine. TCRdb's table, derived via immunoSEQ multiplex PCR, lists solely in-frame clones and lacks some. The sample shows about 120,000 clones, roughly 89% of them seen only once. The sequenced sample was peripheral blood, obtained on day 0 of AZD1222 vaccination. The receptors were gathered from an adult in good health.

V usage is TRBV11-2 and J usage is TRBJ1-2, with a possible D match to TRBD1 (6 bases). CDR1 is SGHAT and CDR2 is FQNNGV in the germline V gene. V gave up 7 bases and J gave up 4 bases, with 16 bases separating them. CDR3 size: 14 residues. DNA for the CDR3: TGTGCCAGCAAACCTGACAGGTCTACCTATGGCTACACCTTC. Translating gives CASKPDRSTYGYTF.

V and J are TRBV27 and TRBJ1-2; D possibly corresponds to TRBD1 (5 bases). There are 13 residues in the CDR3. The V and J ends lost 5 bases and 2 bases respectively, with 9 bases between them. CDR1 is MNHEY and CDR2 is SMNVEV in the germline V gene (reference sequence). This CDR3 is CASSGRQNYGYTF. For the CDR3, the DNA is TGTGCCAGCAGTGGCCGACAGAACTATGGCTACACCTTC.

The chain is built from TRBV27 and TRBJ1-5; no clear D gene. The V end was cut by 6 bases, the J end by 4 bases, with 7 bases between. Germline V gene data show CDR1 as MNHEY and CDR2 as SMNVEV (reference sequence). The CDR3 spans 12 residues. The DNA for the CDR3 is TGTGCCAGCAGCGGGCCGAATCAGCCCCAGCATTTT. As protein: CASSGPNQPQHF.

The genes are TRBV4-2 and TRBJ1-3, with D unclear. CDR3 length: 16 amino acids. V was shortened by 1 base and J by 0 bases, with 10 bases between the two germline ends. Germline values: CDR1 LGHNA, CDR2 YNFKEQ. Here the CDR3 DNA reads TGTGCCAGCAGCCAAGTTAAGGGCGACTCTGGAAACACCATATATTTT. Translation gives CASSQVKGDSGNTIYF.

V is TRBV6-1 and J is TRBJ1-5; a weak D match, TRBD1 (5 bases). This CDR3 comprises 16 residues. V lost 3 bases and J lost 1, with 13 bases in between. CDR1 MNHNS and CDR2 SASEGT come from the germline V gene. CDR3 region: CASSERQGGSNQPQHF. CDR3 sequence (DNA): TGTGCCAGCAGTGAGAGGCAGGGAGGGAGCAATCAGCCCCAGCATTTT.

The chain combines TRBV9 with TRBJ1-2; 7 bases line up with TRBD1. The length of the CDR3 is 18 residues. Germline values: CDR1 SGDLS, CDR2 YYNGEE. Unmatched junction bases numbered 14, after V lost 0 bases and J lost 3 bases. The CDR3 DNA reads TGTGCCAGCAGCGTAGGGGGCCAGGGGGGAGCGCAATACTATGGCTACACCTTC. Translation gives CASSVGGQGGAQYYGYTF.

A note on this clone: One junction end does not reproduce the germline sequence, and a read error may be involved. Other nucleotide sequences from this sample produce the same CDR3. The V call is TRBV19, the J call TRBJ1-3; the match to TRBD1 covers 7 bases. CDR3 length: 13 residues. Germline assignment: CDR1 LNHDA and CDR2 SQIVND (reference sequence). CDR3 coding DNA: TGCGCCAGTCCACAGGGGTCAGGAAACACCATATATTTT. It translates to CASPQGSGNTIYF.

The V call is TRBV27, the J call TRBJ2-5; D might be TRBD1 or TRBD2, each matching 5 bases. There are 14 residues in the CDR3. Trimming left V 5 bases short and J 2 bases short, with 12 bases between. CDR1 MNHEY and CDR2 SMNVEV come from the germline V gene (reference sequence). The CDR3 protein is CASSMMGVQETQYF. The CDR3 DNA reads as TGTGCCAGCAGTATGATGGGGGTTCAAGAGACCCAGTACTTC.

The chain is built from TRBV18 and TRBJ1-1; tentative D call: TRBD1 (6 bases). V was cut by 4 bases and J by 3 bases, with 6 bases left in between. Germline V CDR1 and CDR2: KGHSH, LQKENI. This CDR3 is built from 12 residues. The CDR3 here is CASSQGDTEAFF. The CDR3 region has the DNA TGTGCCAGCTCACAGGGGGACACTGAAGCTTTCTTT.

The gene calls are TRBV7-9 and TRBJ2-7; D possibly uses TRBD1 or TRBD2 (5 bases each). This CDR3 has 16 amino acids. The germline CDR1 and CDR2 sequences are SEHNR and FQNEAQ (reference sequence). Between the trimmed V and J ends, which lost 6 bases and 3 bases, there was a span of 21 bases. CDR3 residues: CASSTPWGTANYEQYF. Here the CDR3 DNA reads TGTGCCAGCAGTACGCCTTGGGGGACGGCAAACTACGAGCAGTACTTC.

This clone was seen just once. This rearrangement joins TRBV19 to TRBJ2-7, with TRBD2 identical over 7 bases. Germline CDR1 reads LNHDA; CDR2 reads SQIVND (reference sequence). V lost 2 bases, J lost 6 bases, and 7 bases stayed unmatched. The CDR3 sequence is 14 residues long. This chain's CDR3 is CASSIKRGVTEQYF. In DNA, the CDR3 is TGTGCCAGTAGTATAAAACGGGGGGTAACCGAGCAGTACTTC. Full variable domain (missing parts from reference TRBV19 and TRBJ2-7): DGGITQSPKYLFRKEGQNVTLSCEQNLNHDAMYWYRQDPGQGLRLIYYSQIVNDFQKGDIAEGYSVSREKKESFPLTVTSAQKNPTAFYLCASSIKRGVTEQYFGPGTRLTVT.

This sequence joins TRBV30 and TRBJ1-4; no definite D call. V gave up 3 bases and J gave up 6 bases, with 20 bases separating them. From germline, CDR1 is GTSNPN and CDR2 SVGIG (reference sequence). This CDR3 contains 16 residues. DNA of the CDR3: TGTGCCTGGAGCGGCCGGACCCCCCGAGGACATGAAAAACTGTTTTTT. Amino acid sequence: CAWSGRTPRGHEKLFF.

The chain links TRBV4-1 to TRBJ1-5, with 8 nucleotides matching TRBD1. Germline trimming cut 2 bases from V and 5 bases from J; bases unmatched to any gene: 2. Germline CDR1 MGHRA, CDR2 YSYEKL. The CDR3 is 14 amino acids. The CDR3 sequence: CASSQTTGDQPQHF. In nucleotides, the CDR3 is TGCGCCAGCAGCCAAACGACAGGGGATCAGCCCCAGCATTTT.

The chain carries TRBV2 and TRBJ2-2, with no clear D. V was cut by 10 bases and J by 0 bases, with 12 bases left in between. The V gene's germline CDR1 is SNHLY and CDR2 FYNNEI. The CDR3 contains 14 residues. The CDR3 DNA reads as TGTGCCATCCAGATAACGACGAACACCGGGGAGCTGTTTTTT. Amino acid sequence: CAIQITTNTGELFF.

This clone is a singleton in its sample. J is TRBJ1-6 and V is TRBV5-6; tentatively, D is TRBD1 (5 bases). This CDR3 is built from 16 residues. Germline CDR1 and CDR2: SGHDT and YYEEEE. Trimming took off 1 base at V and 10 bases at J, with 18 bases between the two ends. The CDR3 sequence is CASSLWDQGGGSPLHF. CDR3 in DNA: TGTGCCAGCAGCTTGTGGGATCAGGGCGGTGGATCACCCCTCCACTTT.

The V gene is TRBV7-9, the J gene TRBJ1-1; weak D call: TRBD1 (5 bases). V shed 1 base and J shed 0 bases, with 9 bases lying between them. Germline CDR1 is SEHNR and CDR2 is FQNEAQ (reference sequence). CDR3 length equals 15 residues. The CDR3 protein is CASSLVSGLNTEAFF. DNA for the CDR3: TGTGCCAGCAGCTTAGTTTCAGGGCTGAACACTGAAGCTTTCTTT.

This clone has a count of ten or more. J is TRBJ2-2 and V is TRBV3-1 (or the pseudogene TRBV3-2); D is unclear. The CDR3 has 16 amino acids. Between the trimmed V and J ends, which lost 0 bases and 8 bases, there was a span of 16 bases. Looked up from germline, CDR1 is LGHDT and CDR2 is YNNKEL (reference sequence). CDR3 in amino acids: CASSQDRTATWGELFF. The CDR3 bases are TGTGCCAGCAGCCAAGACCGGACGGCTACTTGGGGGGAGCTGTTTTTT.

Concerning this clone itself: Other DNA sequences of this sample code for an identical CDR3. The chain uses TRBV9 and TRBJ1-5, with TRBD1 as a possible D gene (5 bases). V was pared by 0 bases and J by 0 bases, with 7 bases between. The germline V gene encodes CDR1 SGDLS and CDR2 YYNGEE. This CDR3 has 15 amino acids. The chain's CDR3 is CASSVGGHSNQPQHF. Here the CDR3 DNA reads TGTGCCAGCAGCGTAGGGGGCCATAGCAATCAGCCCCAGCATTTT. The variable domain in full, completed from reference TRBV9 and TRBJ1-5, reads DSGVTQTPKHLITATGQRVTLRCSPRSGDLSVYWYQQSLDQGLQFLIQYYNGEERAKGNILERFSAQQFPDLHSELNLSSLELGDSALYFCASSVGGHSNQPQHFGDGTRLSIL.

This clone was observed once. The CDR3 DNA reads TGTGCCAGCAGCCCAGGGTACACCTACGAGCAGTACTTC. It codes for CASSPGYTYEQYF. V usage is TRBV5-8 and J usage is TRBJ2-7; D possibly corresponds to TRBD1 (5 bases). The V end lost 4 bases, the J end lost 2 bases, and 10 bases lay between the germline ends. The CDR3 contains 13 residues. Germline V gene sequence: CDR1 SGHTS, CDR2 YDEGEE.